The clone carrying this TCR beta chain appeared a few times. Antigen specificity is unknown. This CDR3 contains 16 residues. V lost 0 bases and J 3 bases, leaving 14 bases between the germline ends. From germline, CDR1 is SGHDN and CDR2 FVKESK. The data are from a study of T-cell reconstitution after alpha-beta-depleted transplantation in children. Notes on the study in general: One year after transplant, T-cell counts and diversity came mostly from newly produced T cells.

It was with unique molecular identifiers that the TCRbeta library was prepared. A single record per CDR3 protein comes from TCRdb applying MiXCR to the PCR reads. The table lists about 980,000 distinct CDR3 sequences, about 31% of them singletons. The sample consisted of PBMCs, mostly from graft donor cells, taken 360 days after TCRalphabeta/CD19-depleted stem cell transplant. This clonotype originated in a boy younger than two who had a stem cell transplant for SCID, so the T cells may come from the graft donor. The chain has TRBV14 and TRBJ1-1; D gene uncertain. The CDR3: CASSQDFRDAYTEAFF. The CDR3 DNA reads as TGTGCCAGCAGCCAAGATTTTAGGGATGCTTACACTGAAGCTTTCTTT.